The next 21 T cell receptor beta chains were all read from a single sample in a study of monozygotic twins with cystic fibrosis. Generated by immunoSEQ multiplex PCR, the TCRdb table keeps only in-frame clones and is missing some. The table includes roughly 32,000 clones, 95% to 98% detected once. The material sequenced was blood. The receptors derive from a girl aged 2-10 years with cystic fibrosis.

V is TRBV30 and J is TRBJ2-3; D remains unclear. CDR3 size: 14 residues. V dropped 0 bases and J dropped 0 bases, with 7 bases sitting between them. Germline CDR1 and CDR2: GTSNPN and SVGIG (reference sequence). DNA for the CDR3: TGTGCCTGGAGTGTTGACACGAGCACAGATACGCAGTATTTT. Translation: CAWSVDTSTDTQYF. The full variable domain, completed using reference TRBV30 and TRBJ2-3, is SQTIHQWPATLVQPVGSPLSLECTVEGTSNPNLYWYRQAAGRGLQLLFYSVGIGQISSEVPQNLSASRPQDRQFILSSKKLLLSDSGFYLCAWSVDTSTDTQYFGPGTRLTVL.

The chain joins TRBV2 to TRBJ2-1; 9 nucleotides line up with TRBD2. Germline V gives CDR1 SNHLY, CDR2 FYNNEI. This CDR3 contains 15 residues. V lost 7 bases and J lost 1; bases outside the gene matches: 5. The CDR3 loop is CASNVLAGSYNEQFF. CDR3 coding DNA: TGTGCCAGCAACGTTCTAGCGGGATCCTACAATGAGCAGTTCTTC.

V usage is TRBV7-2 and J usage is TRBJ1-1, with D possibly TRBD1 on 5 matching bases. This CDR3 has 15 residues. The V and J ends lost 5 bases and 3 bases respectively, with 16 bases between them. CDR1 SGHTA and CDR2 FQGNSA come from the germline V gene. The chain's CDR3 is CASSLPEMGDTEAFF. DNA for the CDR3: TGTGCCAGCAGCCTCCCGGAGATGGGGGACACTGAAGCTTTCTTT.

This clone was seen just once. V and J are TRBV28 and TRBJ1-1, with D tentatively TRBD1 (5 bases). CDR1 and CDR2 from the germline V gene are MDHEN and SYDVKM. V dropped 8 bases and J dropped 5 bases, with 12 bases sitting between them. This CDR3 has 12 residues. The CDR3 coding sequence is TGTGCCAGCTGGGACCTTGGGACTGAAGCTTTCTTT. Protein product: CASWDLGTEAFF.

This rearrangement joins TRBV9 to TRBJ2-5, with TRBD1 as a possible D gene (7 bases). The CDR3 extends over 15 amino acids. V was clipped by 3 bases and J by 0 bases, with 12 bases between them. The germline gives CDR1 SGDLS, CDR2 YYNGEE. The CDR3 region has the DNA TGTGCCAGCAGCGAGGAGGGGGCTTACCAAGAGACCCAGTACTTC. Protein product: CASSEEGAYQETQYF. The full variable domain, its missing parts supplied by reference TRBV9 and TRBJ2-5, is DSGVTQTPKHLITATGQRVTLRCSPRSGDLSVYWYQQSLDQGLQFLIQYYNGEERAKGNILERFSAQQFPDLHSELNLSSLELGDSALYFCASSEEGAYQETQYFGPGTRLLVL.

This chain uses TRBV14 with TRBJ2-6; D is unresolved. Trimming pared 1 base from V and 2 bases from J, leaving 0 bases between. The CDR3 is 13 residues long. In germline, CDR1 is SGHDN, CDR2 FVKESK. The CDR3 DNA reads as TGTGCCAGCAGCCAAGCTGGGGCCAACGTCCTGACTTTC. This gives the protein CASSQAGANVLTF.

This sequence joins TRBV27 and TRBJ1-5; no clear D gene. Looked up from germline, CDR1 is MNHEY and CDR2 is SMNVEV (reference sequence). This CDR3 has 17 amino acids. Trimming shortened V by 6 bases and J by 2 bases, and 20 bases separated the two germline ends. The CDR3 reads CASRYLQGQVRNQPQHF. CDR3 DNA sequence: TGTGCCAGCAGATACCTCCAAGGGCAGGTTCGCAATCAGCCCCAGCATTTT.

The genes are TRBV27 and TRBJ2-3; D unresolved. CDR3 length equals 13 residues. Looked up from germline, CDR1 is MNHEY and CDR2 is SMNVEV (reference sequence). V gave up 5 bases and J gave up 6 bases, with 12 bases separating them. The CDR3 protein is CASSPSLGDTQYF. The CDR3 DNA reads TGTGCCAGCAGTCCCTCGCTGGGGGATACGCAGTATTTT.

This rearrangement joins TRBV7-2 to TRBJ2-1, with no clear D. Germline CDR1 and CDR2: SGHTA and FQGNSA. The V gene lost 4 bases and the J gene lost 5 bases, with 6 bases spanning the gap. The length of the CDR3 is 12 residues. CDR3 protein: CASSYPNNEQFF. The CDR3, as DNA: TGTGCCAGCAGCTACCCCAACAATGAGCAGTTCTTC.

The J gene is TRBJ1-1, the V gene TRBV4-2; D is unresolved. The CDR3 spans 16 residues. CDR1 is LGHNA, CDR2 YNFKEQ, per germline. Deletions cut 4 bases from V and 0 bases from J, with 15 bases between. CDR3 region: CASSPELALLNTEAFF. In DNA, the CDR3 is TGTGCCAGCAGCCCCGAGTTAGCCCTCTTGAACACTGAAGCTTTCTTT.

The J gene is TRBJ2-7, the V gene TRBV4-2; 11 nucleotides match TRBD2. V dropped 2 bases and J dropped 4; count of bases not matched to a gene: 7. Looked up from germline, CDR1 is LGHNA and CDR2 is YNFKEQ. The length of the CDR3 is 16 residues. The CDR3 region is CASSQLMGLAAYEQYF. CDR3 nucleotides: TGTGCCAGCAGCCAATTAATGGGACTAGCGGCATACGAGCAGTACTTC.

The chain recombines TRBV5-8 with TRBJ1-3, with D possibly TRBD1 on 6 matching bases. Germline values: CDR1 SGHTS, CDR2 YDEGEE. V was shortened by 2 bases and J by 4 bases, with 13 bases between the two germline ends. The CDR3 runs to 15 residues. CDR3 nucleotides: TGTGCCAGCAGCTTCGGGACATCGTTAGGAAACACCATATATTTT. The encoded protein is CASSFGTSLGNTIYF. The variable domain in full, completed from reference TRBV5-8 and TRBJ1-3, reads EAGVTQSPTHLIKTRGQQATLRCSPISGHTSVYWYQQALGLGLQFLLWYDEGEERNRGNFPPRFSGRQFPNYSSELNVNALELEDSALYLCASSFGTSLGNTIYFGEGSWLTVV.

The chain recombines TRBV19 with TRBJ1-2, with a possible D match to TRBD1 (5 bases). V gave up 8 bases and J gave up 4 bases, with 14 bases separating them. Per the germline V gene, CDR1 is LNHDA and CDR2 is SQIVND (reference sequence). The length of the CDR3 is 13 residues. The CDR3 nucleotides are TGTGCCAGTCGGGACGTCAGTCTCTATGGCTACACCTTC. As protein: CASRDVSLYGYTF.

V and J are TRBV19 and TRBJ2-6; TRBD1 matches at 7 bases. This CDR3 has 17 residues. Germline V gives CDR1 LNHDA, CDR2 SQIVND (reference sequence). V trimming: 9 bases; J trimming: 0 bases; junction bases outside the gene matches: 11. The CDR3 nucleotides are TGTGCCAGCCATAAGGGGGCGCCCTACTCTGGGGCCAACGTCCTGACTTTC. It specifies CASHKGAPYSGANVLTF.

This clone was seen just once. J is TRBJ2-5 and V is TRBV2; possibly TRBD1 or TRBD2 for D (5 bases each). This CDR3 contains 14 residues. The V gene's germline CDR1 is SNHLY and CDR2 FYNNEI. Trimming took off 4 bases at V and 5 bases at J, with 14 bases between the two ends. This chain's CDR3 is CASSGGSSWETQYF. The CDR3, as DNA: TGTGCCAGCAGTGGGGGGTCTAGCTGGGAGACCCAGTACTTC.

The chain is built from TRBV7-2 and TRBJ1-1, with D uncertain. CDR3 length: 15 residues. The V end was cut by 4 bases, the J end by 0 bases, with 12 bases between. The V gene's germline CDR1 is SGHTA and CDR2 FQGNSA. CDR3 loop: CASSSGPHMNTEAFF. DNA of the CDR3: TGTGCCAGCAGCTCAGGACCCCACATGAACACTGAAGCTTTCTTT.

The chain is built from TRBV2 and TRBJ1-3; 7 bases are shared with TRBD1. The V and J ends lost 1 base and 3 bases, in that order; junction bases with no gene match: 3. The CDR3 sequence is 15 residues long. Germline-derived CDR1 and CDR2 are SNHLY and FYNNEI. CDR3 nucleotide sequence: TGTGCCAGCAGTGAAGAGACAGGGAGTGGAAACACCATATATTTT. Its translation is CASSEETGSGNTIYF.

The chain recombines TRBV2 with TRBJ2-2; D may match TRBD1 or TRBD2 (6 bases each). The V and J ends lost 6 bases and 3 bases respectively, with 14 bases between them. The germline V gene has CDR1 SNHLY and CDR2 FYNNEI. CDR3 length equals 15 residues. CDR3 coding DNA: TGTGCCAGCAGGGGGAGGACAGCCGACACCGGGGAGCTGTTTTTT. It is translated as CASRGRTADTGELFF.

The V gene is TRBV11-2, the J gene TRBJ2-7; 8 nucleotides agree with TRBD1. Germline CDR1 and CDR2: SGHAT and FQNNGV. J lost 4 bases, V lost 3 bases, and 8 bases had no gene match. This CDR3 spans 15 amino acids. The DNA for the CDR3 is TGTGCCAGCAGCTTGGGCGGACAGGGAAAATACGAGCAGTACTTC. It specifies CASSLGGQGKYEQYF.

This chain links TRBV30 with TRBJ2-3; D unresolved. V lost 2 bases and J 2 bases, leaving 11 bases between the germline ends. The CDR3 runs 14 residues. Germline V gives CDR1 GTSNPN, CDR2 SVGIG (reference sequence). In nucleotides, the CDR3 is TGTGCCTGGAGTCGCGGACCGGCCACAGATACGCAGTATTTT. This gives the protein CAWSRGPATDTQYF.

V gene TRBV5-1 combines with J gene TRBJ2-7, with D possibly being TRBD1 (6 bases). CDR3 length equals 15 residues. Trimming removed 4 bases from V and 2 bases from J, with 16 bases in between. CDR1 is SGHRS, CDR2 YFSETQ, per germline. The CDR3 spells CASSPETGTTYEQYF. The CDR3 DNA reads as TGCGCCAGCAGCCCGGAAACCGGGACAACCTACGAGCAGTACTTC.